Listed below are T cell receptor beta chains from one sample, sequenced in a study of shared clonotypes between healthy human individuals. The data were produced by immunoSEQ multiplex PCR, yet TCRdb's version contains in-frame clones alone and is incomplete. The sample holds more than 2 million clones, approximately 95% seen once. The sequenced sample consisted of naive CD8+ T cells sorted from blood. The receptors come from a man between 18 and 35 years old in good health. CDR3s include the opening cysteine and the closing phenylalanine or tryptophan. Each record gives: D gene, J gene, clone size, V gene, CDR3 protein, CDR3 DNA. The D gene is left open where the match is weak. The size field is filled for only some rows; it gives once, few, many or a size class.

. TRBJ1-6 . TRBV11-2 CASSSFTGLDSPLHF TGTGCCAGCAGCTCCTTTACAGGGCTTGATTCACCCCTCCACTTT
. TRBJ1-1 . TRBV30 CAWSLQGNTEAFF TGTGCCTGGAGTTTACAGGGAAACACTGAAGCTTTCTTT
. TRBJ1-6 . TRBV7-8 CASSLNHRNLYNSPLHF TGTGCCAGCAGTTTAAACCATAGAAACCTCTATAATTCACCCCTCCACTTT
. TRBJ1-2 . TRBV28 CASSLSLPREDGYTF TGTGCCAGCAGTTTATCCCTCCCCAGGGAGGATGGCTACACCTTC
TRBD1 TRBJ1-1 . TRBV30 CAWTGQGGTEAFF TGTGCCTGGACCGGACAGGGGGGGACTGAAGCTTTCTTT
TRBD1 TRBJ2-2 . TRBV2 CASSEGQGNTGELFF TGTGCCAGCAGTGAGGGACAGGGGAACACCGGGGAGCTGTTTTTT
TRBD1 TRBJ1-2 once TRBV9 CASSASGGLYGYTF TGTGCCAGCAGCGCCTCAGGGGGCCTCTATGGCTACACCTTC
TRBD1 TRBJ2-7 . TRBV9 CASSTTPGTGAYEQYF TGTGCCAGCAGCACCACCCCGGGGACAGGAGCCTACGAGCAGTACTTC
. TRBJ2-2 . TRBV6-6 CASSSGAEGTGELFF TGTGCCAGCAGTTCGGGGGCGGAAGGTACCGGGGAGCTGTTTTTT
. TRBJ2-2 . TRBV19 CASSLSGTSNTGELFF TGTGCCAGTAGTCTCTCGGGGACTTCGAACACCGGGGAGCTGTTTTTT
TRBD2 TRBJ2-1 . TRBV4-3 CASSQEILAINEQFF TGCGCCAGCAGCCAAGAGATACTAGCGATCAATGAGCAGTTCTTC
TRBD1 TRBJ1-2 once TRBV7-9 CASSSGTASGYTF TGTGCCAGCAGCTCCGGGACAGCGAGTGGCTACACCTTC
. TRBJ1-3 . TRBV25-1 CASSEIGAGNTIYF TGTGCCAGCAGTGAAATTGGGGCCGGAAACACCATATATTTT
. TRBJ2-7 . TRBV4-3 CASSQWPSQVSEQYF TGCGCCAGCAGCCAATGGCCTTCCCAGGTCTCCGAGCAGTACTTC
TRBD2 TRBJ2-3 . TRBV9 CASSVATSGGAGDTQYF TGTGCCAGCAGCGTAGCTACTAGCGGGGGGGCTGGAGATACGCAGTATTTT
TRBD2 TRBJ2-6 . TRBV4-1 CASSQDRLAGIGANVLTF TGCGCCAGCAGCCAAGATCGGCTAGCGGGGATCGGGGCCAACGTCCTGACTTTC
. TRBJ1-1 . TRBV28 CASGRVLNTEAFF TGTGCCAGCGGGAGGGTCCTGAACACTGAAGCTTTCTTT
TRBD1 TRBJ1-1 . TRBV7-6 CASSLALTGVDTEAFF TGTGCCAGCAGCTTAGCCCTGACAGGGGTGGACACTGAAGCTTTCTTT
. TRBJ1-2 . TRBV27 CATRTGSGYTF TGTGCCACCAGAACGGGGTCTGGCTACACCTTC
. TRBJ1-2 once TRBV28 CASSPIAGTTHYGYTF TGTGCCAGCAGTCCTATTGCCGGGACCACGCACTATGGCTACACCTTC
. TRBJ1-6 . TRBV5-1 CASSFAGESSYNSPLHF TGCGCCAGCAGCTTCGCGGGGGAAAGCTCCTATAATTCACCCCTCCACTTT
. TRBJ2-7 . TRBV29-1 CSVEDLPADNSGYEQYF TGCAGCGTTGAAGATCTTCCGGCCGACAACTCAGGTTACGAGCAGTACTTC
TRBD1 TRBJ2-7 . TRBV27 CASAVGTGSHEQYF TGTGCCAGCGCCGTTGGGACAGGCTCCCACGAGCAGTACTTC
TRBD2 TRBJ2-5 . TRBV30 CAWSPMGLGTTQYF TGTGCCTGGAGCCCGATGGGACTAGGGACGACCCAGTACTTC
TRBD1 TRBJ1-1 . TRBV6-1 CASSLNRGTEAFF TGTGCCAGCAGCCTGAACAGGGGCACTGAAGCTTTCTTT
. TRBJ2-7 . TRBV7-3 CASSLTPSYEQYF TGTGCCAGCAGCTTAACCCCCTCCTACGAGCAGTACTTC
TRBD2 TRBJ2-1 . TRBV4-3 CASSQGLAGAYNEQFF TGCGCCAGCAGCCAAGGACTAGCGGGAGCCTACAATGAGCAGTTCTTC
. TRBJ2-2 . TRBV10-3 CAISEPTDYYGELFF TGTGCCATCAGTGAACCGACAGACTATTACGGGGAGCTGTTTTTT
. TRBJ2-7 . TRBV5-1 CASRASGSYEQYF TGCGCCAGCAGGGCTTCAGGGTCCTACGAGCAGTACTTC
. TRBJ2-2 . TRBV14 CASSQGRELFF TGTGCCAGCAGCCAAGGACGGGAGCTGTTTTTT
. TRBJ1-6 . TRBV7-3 CASSYEPASPLHF TGTGCCAGCAGCTACGAACCCGCCTCACCCCTCCACTTT
TRBD1 TRBJ2-7 once TRBV5-1 CASSTRTGGLYEQYF TGCGCCAGCAGCACCCGGACAGGGGGCCTCTACGAGCAGTACTTC
TRBD1 TRBJ2-7 once TRBV5-4 CASSLGQGLYEQYF TGTGCCAGCAGCTTGGGACAGGGGCTCTACGAGCAGTACTTC
TRBD1 TRBJ2-5 . TRBV7-9 CASSGATGLKPRETQYF TGTGCCAGCAGCGGGGCGACAGGGTTGAAACCAAGAGAGACCCAGTACTTC
TRBD2 TRBJ2-2 . TRBV7-6 CASSLELGLEDYTGELFF TGTGCCAGCAGCTTAGAATTAGGACTAGAGGACTACACCGGGGAGCTGTTTTTT
TRBD1 TRBJ2-7 once TRBV4-1 CASSLAGTGEGEQYF TGCGCCAGCAGCCTTGCCGGGACAGGGGAGGGCGAGCAGTACTTC
. TRBJ1-2 . TRBV15 CATSRTATNYGYTF TGTGCCACCAGCCGTACAGCTACTAACTATGGCTACACCTTC
. TRBJ1-3 . TRBV5-1 CASSLAYGSGNTIYF TGCGCCAGCAGCTTGGCATACGGATCTGGAAACACCATATATTTT
TRBD2 TRBJ2-7 . TRBV6-1 CASSEGLTLGEQYF TGTGCCAGCAGTGAGGGACTAACCCTGGGGGAGCAGTACTTC
. TRBJ1-4 . TRBV11-1 CASSFPGSEKLFF TGTGCCAGCAGCTTTCCGGGGAGTGAAAAACTGTTTTTT
TRBD1 TRBJ1-1 . TRBV13 CASSSLQTGGVLNTEAFF TGTGCCAGCTCCTCCCTGCAGACAGGGGGCGTTTTGAACACTGAAGCTTTCTTT
. TRBJ2-1 . TRBV7-9 CASSPASYNEQFF TGTGCCAGCAGCCCTGCCAGCTACAATGAGCAGTTCTTC
. TRBJ2-5 . TRBV4-1 CASSQDLRETQYF TGCGCCAGCAGCCAAGATTTGAGAGAGACCCAGTACTTC
TRBD1 TRBJ1-1 once TRBV7-9 CASSLGTGGANTEAFF TGTGCCAGCAGCTTAGGAACAGGGGGCGCGAACACTGAAGCTTTCTTT
TRBD1 TRBJ2-5 . TRBV7-7 CASSLGTGAGETQYF TGTGCTAGCAGCTTGGGGACAGGGGCGGGGGAGACCCAGTACTTC
TRBD2 TRBJ2-2 . TRBV9 CASSVETGGPGELFF TGTGCCAGCAGCGTAGAAACGGGAGGGCCCGGGGAGCTGTTTTTT
TRBD1 TRBJ1-2 . TRBV5-6 CASSLDRGHDYGYTF TGTGCCAGCAGCTTGGACAGGGGGCATGACTATGGCTACACCTTC
TRBD1 TRBJ1-1 . TRBV2 CASSEAPGGASFRAFF TGTGCCAGCAGTGAGGCCCCAGGGGGAGCGTCATTCCGGGCTTTCTTT
. TRBJ2-3 . TRBV4-3 CASSQVGYTDTQYF TGCGCCAGCAGCCAAGTAGGGTACACAGATACGCAGTATTTT
. TRBJ1-2 . TRBV29-1 CSVEDLDQGYGYTF TGCAGCGTTGAAGATCTTGATCAGGGCTATGGCTACACCTTC
. TRBJ1-1 . TRBV19 CASSTPGGLDTEAFF TGTGCCAGTAGCACCCCCGGGGGCCTCGACACTGAAGCTTTCTTT
. TRBJ1-2 . TRBV29-1 CSALGRAEGYTF TGCAGCGCCCTTGGGAGGGCAGAAGGCTACACCTTC
. TRBJ2-1 . TRBV9 CASSAVPSSYNEQFF TGTGCCAGCAGCGCAGTACCTAGCTCCTACAATGAGCAGTTCTTC
. TRBJ1-2 . TRBV7-2 CASSPDGSLYGYTF TGTGCCAGCAGCCCCGACGGGTCCCTCTATGGCTACACCTTC